These 16 T cell receptor beta chains originate from one sample sequenced in a study of T cell repertoires in cytomegalovirus infection (dated by TCRdb to the late 2010s). Explained via the paper, the treatment or condition label denotes: in vitro stimulation with specific CMV peptide epitopes to enrich CMV-specific T cells. This sample was sequenced with an Illumina HiSeq 1500. TCRdb applied fastp at Q25 and MiXCR to the public reads, then kept only in-frame beta chains. Rows are combined by CDR3 protein, so each entry shows the most common genes and DNA. The sample data list hundreds of thousands of distinct CDR3 sequences, and less than 35% of these were observed just once. Over 12% of the sample goes to the ten largest clones. These receptors' antigens are unknown. The specimen was cultured CD8+ T cells from PBMCs, collected from culture after CMV antigen stimulation. The receptors here all came from a human donor in good health (CMV status not recorded). Some clones in this sample may be carry-over from other donors' samples.

There are many counts of this clonotype. The chain has TRBV20-1 and TRBJ1-2; tentative D call: TRBD1 (6 bases). There are 11 residues in the CDR3. Trimming cost V 5 bases and J 4 bases, with 8 bases left between them. The germline V gene encodes CDR1 DFQATT and CDR2 SNEGSKA (reference sequence). CDR3 in DNA: TGCAGTGCTCGGACAGCCTATGGCTACACCTTC. This translates into CSARTAYGYTF.

This clonotype was seen a few times. This chain uses TRBV18 with TRBJ2-7; 7 positions agree with TRBD2. The germline gives CDR1 KGHSH, CDR2 LQKENI. With 4 bases clipped from V and 6 bases from J, the junction kept 12 bases outside the gene matches. This CDR3 has 15 amino acids. Here the CDR3 DNA reads TGTGCCAGCTCACTCGGGGGGTATCCCCCGATCGAGCAGTACGTC. It yields the protein CASSLGGYPPIEQYV.

This clonotype occurred many times. This chain links TRBV7-2 with TRBJ1-2; D is possibly TRBD1 (6 bases). The CDR3 runs to 15 residues. Germline V CDR1 and CDR2: SGHTA, FQGNSA. Trimming removed 1 base at V and 2 bases at J, with 11 bases between. The CDR3 region has the DNA TGTGCCAGCAGCTTAGAGGGGGGCGCCAACTATGGCTACACCTTC. Translated: CASSLEGGANYGYTF.

On this clonotype itself: The CDR3 end shows no conserved phenylalanine or tryptophan, and so a read error is likely. The J gene is TRBJ2-3, the V gene TRBV7-9, with D perhaps matching TRBD2 (6 bases). The CDR3 sequence is 17 residues long. Trimming took off 0 bases at V and 0 bases at J, with 13 bases between the two ends. CDR1 and CDR2 from the germline V gene are SEHNR and FQNEAQ (reference sequence). As DNA, the CDR3 is TGTGCCAGCAGCTTAGCTGGCTTCGGGGGTAGCACAGATACGCAGTATTCT. Amino acid sequence: CASSLAGFGGSTDTQYS.

This clonotype was detected ten times or more. This chain joins TRBV6-5 and TRBJ1-1; no clear D gene. CDR1 MNHEY and CDR2 SVGAGI come from the germline V gene. Trimming took off 0 bases at V and 1 base at J, with 12 bases between the two ends. This CDR3 is built from 16 residues. CDR3 nucleotides: TGTGCCAGCAGTTACTCATCCGGACCCAGGAACACTGAAGCTTTCTTT. Its protein product is CASSYSSGPRNTEAFF.

The table lists this clonotype with a few counts. This chain connects TRBV7-9 to TRBJ2-1; 7 nucleotides agree with TRBD1. Trimming cost V 4 bases and J 8 bases; bases outside gene matches: 11. The CDR3 contains 15 residues. CDR1 and CDR2 from the germline V gene are SEHNR and FQNEAQ (reference sequence). The CDR3 sequence: CASSSRQGRWYEQFF. The CDR3 bases are TGTGCCAGCAGCTCCCGACAGGGCCGGTGGTATGAGCAGTTCTTC.

This clonotype has more than one count but fewer than ten. The CDR3 here is CASRPGGVIGYEQYV. CDR3 nucleotides: TGTGCCAGCAGGCCCGGTGGAGTTATCGGCTACGAGCAGTACGTC. The rearrangement links TRBV6-1 to TRBJ2-7; D is ambiguous. In germline, CDR1 is MNHNS, CDR2 SASEGT. The V and J ends lost 6 bases and 3 bases respectively, with 18 bases between them. The CDR3 runs 15 residues.

The chain joins TRBV27 to TRBJ2-7; possibly TRBD1 or TRBD2 for D (5 bases each). With 4 bases removed from V and 6 bases from J, the gap between germline ends came to 16 bases. Germline assignment: CDR1 MNHEY and CDR2 SMNVEV (reference sequence). The CDR3 extends over 14 amino acids. CDR3 nucleotides: TGTGCCAGCAGTTCGGGCATCTCGAGGGGCGAGCAGTACGTC. It specifies CASSSGISRGEQYV.

With respect to this clonotype: One end of the junction fails to match germline, which may point to a read error. This chain uses TRBV5-4 with TRBJ2-1; the D gene is possibly TRBD1 (6 bases). Germline CDR1 is SGHNT and CDR2 is YYREEE (reference sequence). The CDR3 loop spans 15 amino acids. CDR3 DNA: TGTGCCAGCAGCTTGAAACGCGAACGGGACAATGATCAGTTCTTC. Translating gives CASSLKRERDNDQFF.

This clonotype was seen repeatedly, ten times or more. The chain links TRBV7-2 to TRBJ2-7; D perhaps matches TRBD2 (6 bases). There are 14 residues in the CDR3. Trimming shortened V by 0 bases and J by 7 bases, and 13 bases separated the two germline ends. CDR1 is SGHTA and CDR2 is FQGNSA in the germline V gene. The CDR3 is CASSLAVGGREQYF. For the CDR3, the DNA is TGTGCCAGCAGCTTAGCCGTCGGAGGGAGGGAGCAGTACTTC.

This clonotype was seen ten or more times. The rearrangement joins TRBV7-3 to TRBJ2-1; 8 bases match TRBD2. V gave up 6 bases and J gave up 0 bases; unmatched junction bases: 4. In germline, CDR1 is SGHTA, CDR2 FQGTGA. There are 15 residues in the CDR3. This CDR3 is CASSRTSGSYNEQFF. The CDR3 coding sequence is TGTGCCAGCAGTCGAACTAGCGGCTCCTACAATGAGCAGTTCTTC. Looking up the rest from reference TRBV7-3 and TRBJ2-1 gives the full variable domain: GAGVSQTPSNKVTEKGKYVELRCDPISGHTALYWYRQSLGQGPEFLIYFQGTGAADDSGLPNDRFFAVRPEGSVSTLKIQRTERGDSAVYLCASSRTSGSYNEQFFGPGTRLTVL.

V gene TRBV11-2 combines with J gene TRBJ1-6; no definite D call. Trimming removed 5 bases from V and 3 bases from J, with 11 bases in between. This CDR3 is 15 amino acids long. Looked up from germline, CDR1 is SGHAT and CDR2 is FQNNGV. The CDR3 here is CASSEQLLYNSPLHF. Written as DNA, the CDR3 is TGTGCCAGCAGCGAACAGCTACTCTATAATTCACCCCTCCACTTT.

This clonotype was seen at least ten times. This rearrangement joins TRBV12-5 to TRBJ1-1; a weak D match, TRBD1 (5 bases). Germline lookup yields CDR1 LGHNT and CDR2 FRNRAP. This CDR3 has 19 residues. Trimming took off 0 bases at V and 1 base at J, with 21 bases between the two ends. In nucleotides, the CDR3 is TGTGCTAGTGGTTTGGTAATAGGCCTCCCCGGGACTGAGAACACTGAAGCTTTCTTT. This sequence encodes CASGLVIGLPGTENTEAFF. Drawing the rest from reference TRBV12-5 and TRBJ1-1, the complete variable domain is DARVTQTPRHKVTEMGQEVTMRCQPILGHNTVFWYRQTMMQGLELLAYFRNRAPLDDSGMPKDRFSAEMPDATLATLKIQPSEPRDSAVYFCASGLVIGLPGTENTEAFFGQGTRLTVV.

V usage is TRBV9 and J usage is TRBJ2-2, with 7 bases fitting TRBD1. With 0 bases clipped from V and 2 bases from J, the junction kept 10 bases outside the gene matches. The CDR3 covers 18 residues. Germline lookup yields CDR1 SGDLS and CDR2 YYNGEE. The CDR3 region is CASSVGVWDSLNTGELFF. DNA of the CDR3: TGTGCCAGCAGCGTAGGAGTCTGGGACAGCCTCAACACCGGGGAGCTGTTTTTT.

This clonotype was picked up one time. This chain links TRBV12-3 or TRBV12-4 with TRBJ1-5; no clear D. The V and J ends lost 3 bases and 1 base respectively, with 16 bases between them. There are 17 residues in the CDR3. The CDR3, as DNA: TGTGCCAGCAGTTTTAGTCCGGGGAGAAAGAGCAATCAGCCCCAGCATTTT. It codes for CASSFSPGRKSNQPQHF.

The table lists this clonotype with many counts. The chain is built from TRBV7-9 and TRBJ2-3, with 7 bases identical to TRBD1. Germline loops: CDR1 SEHNR, CDR2 FQNEAQ (reference sequence). This CDR3 has 14 amino acids. V dropped 5 bases and J dropped 11; count of bases not matched to a gene: 13. The DNA of the CDR3 is TGTGCCAGCAGCCAGGACAGGCCTCACGTGGAGCAGTATTTT. It translates to CASSQDRPHVEQYF.